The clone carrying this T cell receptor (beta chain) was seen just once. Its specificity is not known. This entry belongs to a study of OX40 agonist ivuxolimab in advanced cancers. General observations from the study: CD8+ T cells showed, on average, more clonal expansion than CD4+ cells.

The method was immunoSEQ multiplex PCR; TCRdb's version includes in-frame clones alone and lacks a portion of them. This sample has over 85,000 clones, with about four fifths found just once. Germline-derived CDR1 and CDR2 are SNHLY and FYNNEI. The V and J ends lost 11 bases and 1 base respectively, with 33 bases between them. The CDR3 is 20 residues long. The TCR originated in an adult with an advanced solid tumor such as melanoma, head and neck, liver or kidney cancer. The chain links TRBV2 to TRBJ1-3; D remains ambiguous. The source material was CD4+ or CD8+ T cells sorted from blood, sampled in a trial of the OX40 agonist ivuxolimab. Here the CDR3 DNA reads TGTGCCGGACGCATTCGGACGGAGGATATAAACCTTTGGTCTGGAAACACCATATATTTT. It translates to CAGRIRTEDINLWSGNTIYF.